Here is one T cell receptor beta chain with its context. The antigen is unknown. With 3 bases removed from V and 2 bases from J, the gap between germline ends came to 18 bases. Germline V gives CDR1 SGHTA, CDR2 FQGTGA. The CDR3 length is 17 residues. CD4+ T cells from unexposed donors were obtained before the COVID-19 pandemic (2011-2018). This specimen comes from a study of CD4 T cells in relation to SARS-CoV-2 and coronaviruses. Study results and limitations: Each donor contributed either pre-pandemic or post-infection samples, not both. Crossreactive clones expanded significantly less to SARS-CoV-2 than monoreactive clones. About 65% of donors had memory CD4+ clonotypes crossrecognizing SARS-CoV-2 and common cold coronavirus spike.

Assay used: immunoSEQ multiplex PCR; TCRdb lists only in-frame clones, some missing. The profile covers some 65,000 clones, with about 89% appearing a single time and 1.6% taken by the ten largest. The material sequenced was memory CD4+ T cells from PBMCs. The sequence came from a human donor in good health. V usage is TRBV7-3 and J usage is TRBJ2-3, with a tentative D call TRBD2 (7 bases). The CDR3 nucleotides are TGTGCCAGCAGCTTGTTTAGCCGCGGGGGCCTCACAGATACGCAGTATTTT. Translation: CASSLFSRGGLTDTQYF.